A selection of T cell receptor beta chains follows, all from one sample in a study of blood T cells in healthy people across ages. TCRdb passed the 5' RACE reads through MiXCR, listing each CDR3 protein once. The data hold around 1.5 million distinct CDR3 sequences, with roughly 32% observed a single time. What was sequenced was blood. The source of these receptors is a woman between 25 and 40 years old in good health. Each CDR3 is given with its conserved first and last residue. Each record gives: V gene, clone size, J gene, D gene, CDR3 DNA, CDR3 protein. A D gene is named only where the DNA matches it firmly. Rows may omit the clone size; those that give it use once, few, many or a size class.

v_call: TRBV20-1; clone_size: once; j_call: TRBJ2-1; d_call: TRBD1; cdr3_nt: TGCAGTGCAGAGGACAGGGGGGACCACTACAATGAGCAGTTCTTC; cdr3_aa: CSAEDRGDHYNEQFF
v_call: TRBV7-6; clone_size: many; j_call: TRBJ2-7; d_call: NA; cdr3_nt: TGTGCCAGCAGCTCGCCCACAGGTGTCCACGAGCAGTACTTC; cdr3_aa: CASSSPTGVHEQYF
v_call: TRBV4-2; clone_size: few; j_call: TRBJ2-5; d_call: TRBD2; cdr3_nt: TGTGCCAGCAGCTCTCGGACTAGCGGGGGGCTACAAGAGACCCAGTACTTC; cdr3_aa: CASSSRTSGGLQETQYF
v_call: TRBV7-2; clone_size: NA; j_call: TRBJ2-7; d_call: TRBD1; cdr3_nt: TGTGCCAGCAGTTTCCCGGGACAGGGATACAACGAGCAGTACTTC; cdr3_aa: CASSFPGQGYNEQYF
v_call: TRBV7-9; clone_size: few; j_call: TRBJ1-2; d_call: TRBD1; cdr3_nt: TGTGCCAGCAGACGATTCGGACAGGGGGCCTCCTATGGCTACACCTTC; cdr3_aa: CASRRFGQGASYGYTF
v_call: TRBV27; clone_size: NA; j_call: TRBJ2-3; d_call: NA; cdr3_nt: TGTGCCAGCAGTCCAACTAGTTCGGCGGCAGATACGCAGTATTTT; cdr3_aa: CASSPTSSAADTQYF
v_call: TRBV20-1; clone_size: NA; j_call: TRBJ2-7; d_call: TRBD2; cdr3_nt: TGCAATGCTAGAGAGGGAGGGACCGAGCAGTACTTC; cdr3_aa: CNAREGGTEQYF
v_call: TRBV6-1; clone_size: NA; j_call: TRBJ1-2; d_call: NA; cdr3_nt: TGTGCCAGCAGGGAAGTTGGGACCCATGGCTACACCTTC; cdr3_aa: CASREVGTHGYTF
v_call: TRBV11-2; clone_size: many; j_call: TRBJ2-1; d_call: NA; cdr3_nt: TGTGCCAGCAGCACGATAGCCCATGGCTCCTACAATGAGCAGTTCTTC; cdr3_aa: CASSTIAHGSYNEQFF
v_call: TRBV20-1; clone_size: NA; j_call: TRBJ1-5; d_call: NA; cdr3_nt: TGCAGTGCTAGGCACCAGGATTATAGCAATCAGCCCCAGCATTTT; cdr3_aa: CSARHQDYSNQPQHF
v_call: TRBV5-1; clone_size: NA; j_call: TRBJ2-1; d_call: TRBD2; cdr3_nt: TGCGCCAGCAGCTGGGGACTAGGGTGGGAGGAGCAGTTCTTC; cdr3_aa: CASSWGLGWEEQFF
v_call: TRBV7-9; clone_size: NA; j_call: TRBJ2-5; d_call: TRBD1; cdr3_nt: TGTGCCAGCAGCCTCCCGATAGGGACAGGAGAGACCCAGTACTTC; cdr3_aa: CASSLPIGTGETQYF
v_call: TRBV2; clone_size: NA; j_call: TRBJ2-6; d_call: NA; cdr3_nt: TGTGCCAGCGTCAGGGACTCTGGGGCCAACGTCCTGACTTTC; cdr3_aa: CASVRDSGANVLTF
v_call: TRBV7-2; clone_size: many; j_call: TRBJ2-7; d_call: NA; cdr3_nt: TGTGCCAGCAGCTTAGCTGCCGGCCCCTACGAGCAGTACTTC; cdr3_aa: CASSLAAGPYEQYF
v_call: TRBV2; clone_size: NA; j_call: TRBJ2-3; d_call: TRBD2; cdr3_nt: TGTGCCAGCACCTTGACTAGCGGGGGTAGCACAGATACGCAGTATTTT; cdr3_aa: CASTLTSGGSTDTQYF
v_call: TRBV6-6; clone_size: few; j_call: TRBJ2-3; d_call: TRBD1; cdr3_nt: TGTGCCAGCAGTTATGGGAGAGGGGGCGCTGAAACAGATACGCAGTATTTT; cdr3_aa: CASSYGRGGAETDTQYF
v_call: TRBV5-1; clone_size: few; j_call: TRBJ1-4; d_call: NA; cdr3_nt: TGCGCCAGCAGCGGAGGGACAATGGGGGAAAAACTGTTTTTT; cdr3_aa: CASSGGTMGEKLFF
v_call: TRBV7-3; clone_size: few; j_call: TRBJ2-5; d_call: TRBD1; cdr3_nt: TGTGCCAGCAGCTTAATTCCCCTGGCAGGGGGCCAAGAGACCCAGTACTTC; cdr3_aa: CASSLIPLAGGQETQYF
v_call: TRBV23-1; clone_size: few; j_call: TRBJ2-5; d_call: TRBD1; cdr3_nt: TGCGCCAGCAATCACGGACAGGGCGGAGAGACCCAGTACTTC; cdr3_aa: CASNHGQGGETQYF
v_call: TRBV6-5; clone_size: few; j_call: TRBJ1-5; d_call: NA; cdr3_nt: TGTGCCAGCAGGTACCACAGGGACCAGCCCCAGCATTTT; cdr3_aa: CASRYHRDQPQHF
v_call: TRBV20-1; clone_size: few; j_call: TRBJ2-1; d_call: TRBD2; cdr3_nt: TGCAGTGCTAGGGCGGGGGGGCCGGACAATGAGCAGTTCTTC; cdr3_aa: CSARAGGPDNEQFF
v_call: TRBV20-1; clone_size: few; j_call: TRBJ2-5; d_call: TRBD2; cdr3_nt: TGCAGTGCTGACCCATGGACTAGCGGGATCGAGACCCAGTACTTC; cdr3_aa: CSADPWTSGIETQYF
v_call: TRBV29-1; clone_size: NA; j_call: TRBJ2-1; d_call: TRBD2; cdr3_nt: TGCAGCGTTGGAGGGCGGGGGGCCTACAATGAGCAGTTCTTC; cdr3_aa: CSVGGRGAYNEQFF
v_call: TRBV7-2; clone_size: few; j_call: TRBJ2-3; d_call: TRBD2; cdr3_nt: TGCGCCTCGGGTAGCGGGGGGGCCTCAGATACGCAGTATTTT; cdr3_aa: CASGSGGASDTQYF
v_call: TRBV20-1; clone_size: NA; j_call: TRBJ1-5; d_call: NA; cdr3_nt: TGCAGTGCCCACGGACAGATCAATCAGCCCCAGCATTTT; cdr3_aa: CSAHGQINQPQHF
v_call: TRBV7-6; clone_size: NA; j_call: TRBJ2-7; d_call: TRBD1; cdr3_nt: TGTGCCAGCAGCCTCACCGGGACAGAGGACTACGAGCAGTACTTC; cdr3_aa: CASSLTGTEDYEQYF
v_call: TRBV28; clone_size: NA; j_call: TRBJ2-1; d_call: TRBD1; cdr3_nt: TGTGCCAGCCGGACAGGGGACAAGCAGTTCTTC; cdr3_aa: CASRTGDKQFF
v_call: TRBV28; clone_size: NA; j_call: TRBJ2-5; d_call: TRBD1; cdr3_nt: TGTGCCAGCAGTTTTCGGATAGGACAGGCCCAAGAGACCCAGTACTTC; cdr3_aa: CASSFRIGQAQETQYF
v_call: TRBV11-2; clone_size: NA; j_call: TRBJ2-1; d_call: TRBD2; cdr3_nt: TGTGCCAGCAACCCATTTCCCCCTGGGGGACTAGCGGGGGTTCACTCCTACAATGAGCAGTTCTTC; cdr3_aa: CASNPFPPGGLAGVHSYNEQFF
v_call: TRBV6-6; clone_size: once; j_call: TRBJ1-1; d_call: NA; cdr3_nt: TGTGCCAGCAGTTACGGCAGCCATAACACTGAAGCTTTCTTT; cdr3_aa: CASSYGSHNTEAFF
v_call: TRBV5-5; clone_size: few; j_call: TRBJ2-3; d_call: NA; cdr3_nt: TGTGCCAGCAGCTTGGTGGTCAACACAGATGTCCGAGCTACGCAGTATTTT; cdr3_aa: CASSLVVNTDVRATQYF
v_call: TRBV20-1; clone_size: few; j_call: TRBJ2-1; d_call: NA; cdr3_nt: TGCAGTGCTAGAGAAGCGGTTAACTGGGATGAGCAGTTCTTC; cdr3_aa: CSAREAVNWDEQFF
v_call: TRBV12-3/TRBV12-4; clone_size: NA; j_call: TRBJ2-1; d_call: NA; cdr3_nt: TGTGCCAGCAGTTTATTGGGGGCTCTTTCCTACAATGAGCAGTTCTTC; cdr3_aa: CASSLLGALSYNEQFF
v_call: TRBV10-3; clone_size: few; j_call: TRBJ2-1; d_call: NA; cdr3_nt: TGTGCCATCAGTGAGGACGGAAACAATAAGCAGTTCTTC; cdr3_aa: CAISEDGNNKQFF
v_call: TRBV10-3; clone_size: few; j_call: TRBJ1-1; d_call: NA; cdr3_nt: TGTGCCACCCAGGGGAGTGGGACTGAAGCTTTCTTT; cdr3_aa: CATQGSGTEAFF
v_call: TRBV30; clone_size: NA; j_call: TRBJ2-7; d_call: NA; cdr3_nt: TGTGCCTGGAGGAGCCCAACGGGACGTGCCCAGTACTTC; cdr3_aa: CAWRSPTGRAQYF
v_call: TRBV10-3; clone_size: many; j_call: TRBJ2-7; d_call: TRBD1; cdr3_nt: TGTGCCATCAGGGAACCGGGACAGGGGTACGAGCAGTACTTC; cdr3_aa: CAIREPGQGYEQYF
v_call: TRBV7-3; clone_size: few; j_call: TRBJ2-1; d_call: TRBD2; cdr3_nt: TGTGCCAGCAGCTTATATGGGTCGGGAGGCCCTATGGCGCAGTTCTTC; cdr3_aa: CASSLYGSGGPMAQFF
v_call: TRBV20-1; clone_size: few; j_call: TRBJ1-2; d_call: NA; cdr3_nt: TGCAGTGCCCGAGGGAGGCGAGCTAACTATGGCTACACCTTC; cdr3_aa: CSARGRRANYGYTF
v_call: TRBV2; clone_size: NA; j_call: TRBJ2-6; d_call: NA; cdr3_nt: TGTGCCAGCAGTGAAGAACGGGGGTCGCGCAACGTCCTGACTTTC; cdr3_aa: CASSEERGSRNVLTF
v_call: TRBV5-8; clone_size: NA; j_call: TRBJ2-1; d_call: NA; cdr3_nt: TGTGCCAGCAGCTTGTGGGGGACCTCCTACAATGAGCAGTTCTTC; cdr3_aa: CASSLWGTSYNEQFF
v_call: TRBV20-1; clone_size: few; j_call: TRBJ2-5; d_call: TRBD1; cdr3_nt: TGCAGTGCTCAGAGGGGGCCCCAAGAGACCCAGTACTTC; cdr3_aa: CSAQRGPQETQYF
v_call: TRBV30; clone_size: NA; j_call: TRBJ1-2; d_call: NA; cdr3_nt: TGTGCCTTCTATTGGGGGGTCTATGGCTACACCTTC; cdr3_aa: CAFYWGVYGYTF
v_call: TRBV7-3; clone_size: NA; j_call: TRBJ2-1; d_call: NA; cdr3_nt: TGTGCCAGCAGTTCATTTCAGGCGTATGAGCAGTTCTTC; cdr3_aa: CASSSFQAYEQFF
v_call: TRBV20-1; clone_size: NA; j_call: TRBJ2-5; d_call: NA; cdr3_nt: TGCAGTGCCGGGGGGCGCGGCCAAGAGACCCAGTACTTC; cdr3_aa: CSAGGRGQETQYF
v_call: TRBV21-1; clone_size: few; j_call: TRBJ2-1; d_call: NA; cdr3_nt: TGTGCCAGCAGCAAACGTGGGACTAGTTCTGTTTGGGTATCCTACAATGAGCAGTTCTTC; cdr3_aa: CASSKRGTSSVWVSYNEQFF
v_call: TRBV20-1; clone_size: NA; j_call: TRBJ2-7; d_call: TRBD2; cdr3_nt: TGCAGTGCTAGATTAGCGGGAGGCAGATACGAACAGTACTTC; cdr3_aa: CSARLAGGRYEQYF
v_call: TRBV6-1; clone_size: NA; j_call: TRBJ1-4; d_call: NA; cdr3_nt: TGTGCCAGCAGGGAAGCGTGGTGGCAGGGCAAACTGTTTTTT; cdr3_aa: CASREAWWQGKLFF
v_call: TRBV4-1; clone_size: NA; j_call: TRBJ2-1; d_call: TRBD2; cdr3_nt: TGCGCCAGCAGCCAAGGTCTAGCGGACACATATGAGCAGTTCTTC; cdr3_aa: CASSQGLADTYEQFF
v_call: TRBV6-5; clone_size: NA; j_call: TRBJ2-2; d_call: NA; cdr3_nt: TGTGCCAGCAGTTACTCCTCTCCTCTGGCCGGGGAGCTGTTTTTT; cdr3_aa: CASSYSSPLAGELFF
v_call: TRBV11-2; clone_size: few; j_call: TRBJ2-7; d_call: NA; cdr3_nt: TGTGCCAGCAGCTTACAGGGTTTCGGTCTCGAGCAGTACTTC; cdr3_aa: CASSLQGFGLEQYF